The T cell receptor (beta chain) described here comes from a study of T cells in Graves' hyperthyroidism and ophthalmopathy. Findings and caveats of the study: Also found in blood were most expanded thyroid clonotypes above 0.001.

This clonotype occurred a few times. The antigen remains unidentified. Germline CDR1 reads SGHDN; CDR2 reads FVKESK. The CDR3 extends over 12 amino acids. The V end was cut by 5 bases, the J end by 4 bases, with 8 bases between. RNA transcripts provided the source from which TCR beta CDR3 regions were amplified. With the HTBI primer set, the TCR CDR3 went through a first round of RT-PCR. TCRdb fed the multiplex PCR reads into MiXCR, producing one record per CDR3 protein. The table shows approximately 570,000 distinct CDR3 sequences, with 15% to 20% occurring only once. From approximately 9.1 ml of fresh peripheral blood, PBMCs were isolated.

The chain carries TRBV14 and TRBJ1-2, with no clear D. This sequence was found in a man aged 35-49 years with Graves' ophthalmopathy. The material sequenced was blood. DNA for the CDR3: TGTGCCAGCAGCGCGTCCGGCTATGGCTACACCTTC. This codes for CASSASGYGYTF.